A single sample is the source of the 12 T cell receptor beta chains below, sequenced in a study of T cell responses to AZD1222 COVID-19 vaccine. Method: immunoSEQ multiplex PCR; TCRdb's copy keeps in-frame clones and lacks some. This sample has approximately 100,000 clones, with approximately 89% found just once. This material consisted of peripheral blood, taken 28 days after the second AZD1222 dose. These receptors all come from an adult who received the AZD1222 COVID-19 vaccine.

This chain links TRBV11-2 with TRBJ1-1; tentatively, D is TRBD1 (5 bases). Germline assignment: CDR1 SGHAT and CDR2 FQNNGV. Trimming stripped 6 bases from V and 8 bases from J, with 16 bases between. The CDR3 extends over 13 amino acids. The CDR3 is CASRAREITEAFF. The CDR3 DNA reads TGTGCCAGCAGGGCCAGGGAAATTACAGAAGCTTTCTTT.

This sequence joins TRBV2 and TRBJ1-5; possible D gene TRBD1, 5 bases. The CDR3 has 15 amino acids. Trimming pared 5 bases from V and 6 bases from J, leaving 17 bases between. Germline CDR1 and CDR2: SNHLY and FYNNEI. CDR3 loop: CASSQLGQGPQPQHF. CDR3 coding DNA: TGTGCCAGCAGTCAGCTAGGGCAGGGCCCTCAGCCCCAGCATTTT.

V gene TRBV7-3 combines with J gene TRBJ2-7, with D possibly called TRBD1 or TRBD2 (5 bases each). CDR1 SGHTA and CDR2 FQGTGA come from the germline V gene. V was shortened by 8 bases and J by 1 base, with 12 bases between the two germline ends. The CDR3 is 13 residues long. The DNA of the CDR3 is TGTGCCAGCTCTTTGGGGGAATCCTACGAGCAGTACTTC. This sequence encodes CASSLGESYEQYF. The full variable domain, rest sourced from reference TRBV7-3 and TRBJ2-7, is GAGVSQTPSNKVTEKGKYVELRCDPISGHTALYWYRQSLGQGPEFLIYFQGTGAADDSGLPNDRFFAVRPEGSVSTLKIQRTERGDSAVYLCASSLGESYEQYFGPGTRLTVT.

The chain combines TRBV1 with TRBJ2-2; the table gives TRBD2 as D, unverified against the DNA. TRBV1 has pseudogene status. CDR3 size: 13 residues. CDR3 protein: CISSSRRDGELFF. The CDR3 DNA is TGCATCAGCAGCTCCCGGAGGGACGGGGAGCTGTTTTTT.

The V gene is TRBV7-6, the J gene TRBJ2-7, with 11 bases that match TRBD2. This CDR3 spans 15 amino acids. In germline, CDR1 is SGHVS, CDR2 FNYEAQ. After removal of 4 bases from V and 3 bases from J, the junction contained 5 bases not matched to a gene. CDR3 bases: TGTGCCAGCAGCTCATCTAGCGGGAGGAGCTACGAGCAGTACTTC. Translating gives CASSSSSGRSYEQYF.

The V gene is TRBV25-1, the J gene TRBJ1-4, with a possible D match to TRBD1 (5 bases). This CDR3 has 14 amino acids. The V end was cut by 4 bases, the J end by 5 bases, with 11 bases between. Looked up from germline, CDR1 is MGHDK and CDR2 is SYGVNS. As DNA, the CDR3 is TGTGCCAGCAGTGTAGCGGGGACCAATGAAAAACTGTTTTTT. This codes for CASSVAGTNEKLFF. The whole variable domain, filled in from reference TRBV25-1 and TRBJ1-4, reads EADIYQTPRYLVIGTGKKITLECSQTMGHDKMYWYQQDPGMELHLIHYSYGVNSTEKGDLSSESTVSRIRTEHFPLTLESARPSHTSQYLCASSVAGTNEKLFFGSGTQLSVL.

This clone was counted between two and nine times. The V gene is TRBV19, the J gene TRBJ2-1; D remains unclear. The CDR3 has 16 amino acids. The ends were cut back, 6 bases at V and 4 bases at J, with 19 bases in the middle. CDR1 and CDR2 from the germline V gene are LNHDA and SQIVND (reference sequence). CDR3 DNA: TGTGCCAGTAGCCTTATTGGGGTAGCCTTATACAATGAGCAGTTCTTC. Residues: CASSLIGVALYNEQFF.

This rearrangement joins TRBV3-1 (or the pseudogene TRBV3-2) to TRBJ2-3; TRBD1 matches 11 bases. This CDR3 comprises 16 residues. V was clipped by 1 base and J by 2 bases; unmatched bases: 2. Germline-derived CDR1 and CDR2 are LGHDT and YNNKEL (reference sequence). The DNA for the CDR3 is TGTGCCAGCAGCCAAGGGGACAGGGGGAACACAGATACGCAGTATTTT. It translates to CASSQGDRGNTDTQYF.

The CDR3 region has the DNA TGTGCCACCAGCAGAGACCTGACAGTGAACTATGGCTACACCTTC. This codes for CATSRDLTVNYGYTF. The chain is built from TRBV15 and TRBJ1-2; tentatively, D is TRBD1 (5 bases). The CDR3 length is 15 residues. V lost 0 bases and J lost 2, with 10 bases in between. CDR1 and CDR2 from the germline V gene are LNHNV and YYDKDF (reference sequence).

V is TRBV18 and J is TRBJ1-5; weak D call: TRBD1 (6 bases). The germline V and J ends were trimmed by 3 bases and 1 base, with 13 bases remaining between them. The V gene's germline CDR1 is KGHSH and CDR2 LQKENI. The CDR3 is 16 amino acids. CDR3: CASSPQTGKSNQPQHF. CDR3 nucleotides: TGTGCCAGCTCACCTCAAACAGGGAAAAGCAATCAGCCCCAGCATTTT.

The chain employs TRBV6-6 and TRBJ2-7; 7 nucleotides match TRBD2. J gave up 7 bases and V 6 bases, and 9 bases lay outside the gene matches. This CDR3 is 13 amino acids long. CDR1 and CDR2 from the germline V gene are MNHNY and SVGAGI (reference sequence). Here the CDR3 reads CASSQIGGWEQYF. The CDR3 region has the DNA TGTGCCAGCAGCCAGATCGGGGGGTGGGAGCAGTACTTC.

A note on this clone: Germline and junction disagree at one end, which may indicate a read error. This rearrangement joins TRBV19 to TRBJ1-2, with 7 bases identical to TRBD1. This CDR3 has 12 residues. Germline assignment: CDR1 LNHDA and CDR2 SQIVND (reference sequence). CDR3 bases: TGTGCCAGTAGCCATTTCGCGGGACAGACTATCTTC. This encodes CASSHFAGQTIF.